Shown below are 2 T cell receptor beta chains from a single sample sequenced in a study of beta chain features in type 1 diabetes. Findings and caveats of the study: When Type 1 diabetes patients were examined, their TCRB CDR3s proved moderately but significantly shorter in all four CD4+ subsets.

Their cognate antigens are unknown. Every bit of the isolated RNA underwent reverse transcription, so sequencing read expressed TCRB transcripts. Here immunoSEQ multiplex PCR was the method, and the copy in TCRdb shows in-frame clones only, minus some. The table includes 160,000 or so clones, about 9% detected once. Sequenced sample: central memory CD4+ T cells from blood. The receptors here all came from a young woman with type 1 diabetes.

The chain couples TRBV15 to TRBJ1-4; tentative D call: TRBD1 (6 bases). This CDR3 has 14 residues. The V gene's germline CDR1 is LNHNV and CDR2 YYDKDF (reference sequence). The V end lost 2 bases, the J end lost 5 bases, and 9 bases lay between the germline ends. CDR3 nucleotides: TGTGCCACCAGCAGACAGACAGGAAATGAAAAACTGTTTTTT. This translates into CATSRQTGNEKLFF.

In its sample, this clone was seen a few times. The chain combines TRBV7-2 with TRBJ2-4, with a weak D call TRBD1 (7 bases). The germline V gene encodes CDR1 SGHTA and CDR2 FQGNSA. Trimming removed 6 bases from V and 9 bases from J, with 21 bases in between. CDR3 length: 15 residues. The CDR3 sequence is CASRRGGTEGTIQYF. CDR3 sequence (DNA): TGTGCCAGCAGACGGGGCGGGACAGAAGGGACCATTCAGTACTTC.